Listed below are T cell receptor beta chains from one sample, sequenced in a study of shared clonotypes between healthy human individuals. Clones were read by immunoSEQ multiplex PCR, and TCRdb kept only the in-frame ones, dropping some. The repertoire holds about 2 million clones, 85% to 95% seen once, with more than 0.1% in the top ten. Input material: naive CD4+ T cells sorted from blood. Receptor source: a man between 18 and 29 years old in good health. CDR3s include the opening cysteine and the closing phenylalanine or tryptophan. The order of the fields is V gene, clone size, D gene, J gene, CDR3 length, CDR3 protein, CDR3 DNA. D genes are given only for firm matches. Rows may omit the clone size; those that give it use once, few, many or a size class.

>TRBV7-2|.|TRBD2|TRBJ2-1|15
CASSRRLAGADEQFF
TGTGCCAGCAGCCGACGACTAGCGGGGGCGGATGAGCAGTTCTTC
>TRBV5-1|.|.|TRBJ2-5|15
CASSTLGASQETQYF
TGCGCCAGCAGCACCCTAGGGGCATCCCAAGAGACCCAGTACTTC
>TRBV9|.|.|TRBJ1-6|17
CASSVGGGNFYNSPLHF
TGTGCCAGCAGCGTAGGAGGAGGGAACTTCTATAATTCACCCCTCCACTTT
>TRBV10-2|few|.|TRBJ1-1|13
CASSEQANTEAFF
TGCGCCAGCAGTGAGCAGGCGAACACTGAAGCTTTCTTT
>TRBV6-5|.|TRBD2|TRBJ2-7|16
CASSYSPSGSTYEQYF
TGTGCCAGCAGTTACTCGCCTAGCGGGAGCACCTACGAGCAGTACTTC
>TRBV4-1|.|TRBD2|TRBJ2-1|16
CASIVAGANIYNEQFF
TGCGCCAGCATAGTAGCGGGGGCCAATATATACAATGAGCAGTTCTTC
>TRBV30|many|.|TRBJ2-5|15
CAWSPKRSHQETQYF
TGTGCCTGGAGCCCGAAGAGATCCCACCAAGAGACCCAGTACTTC
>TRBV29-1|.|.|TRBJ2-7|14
CSVRGGNSVYEQYF
TGCAGCGTTAGGGGCGGAAACTCGGTCTACGAGCAGTACTTC
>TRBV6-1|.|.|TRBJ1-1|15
CASSEIGQINTEAFF
TGTGCCAGCAGTGAAATTGGACAGATCAACACTGAAGCTTTCTTT
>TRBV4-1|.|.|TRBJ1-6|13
CASSQGLNSPLHF
TGCGCCAGCAGCCAGGGGTTGAATTCACCCCTCCACTTT
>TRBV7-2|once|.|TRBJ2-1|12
CASSSLNNEQFF
TGTGCCAGCAGCTCCTTAAACAATGAGCAGTTCTTC
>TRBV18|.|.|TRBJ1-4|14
CASSPPILNEKLFF
TGTGCCAGCTCACCACCCATCCTTAATGAAAAACTGTTTTTT
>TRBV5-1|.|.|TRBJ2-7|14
CASSLPGLGDEQYF
TGCGCCAGCAGCTTGCCAGGCCTAGGGGACGAGCAGTACTTC
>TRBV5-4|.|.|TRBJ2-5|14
CASSLGQAQETQYF
TGTGCCAGCAGCTTGGGACAGGCCCAAGAGACCCAGTACTTC
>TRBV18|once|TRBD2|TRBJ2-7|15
CASSPRSGRAPEQYF
TGTGCCAGCTCACCACGTAGCGGGAGGGCCCCCGAGCAGTACTTC
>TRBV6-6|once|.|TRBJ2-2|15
CASSYAPGNTGELFF
TGTGCCAGCAGTTACGCCCCCGGGAACACCGGGGAGCTGTTTTTT
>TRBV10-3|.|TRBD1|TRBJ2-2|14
CAITPDRASGELFF
TGTGCCATCACCCCGGACAGGGCCAGCGGGGAGCTGTTTTTT
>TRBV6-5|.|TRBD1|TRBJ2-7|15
CASSYRDRGIYEQYF
TGTGCCAGCAGTTACCGGGACAGGGGGATTTACGAGCAGTACTTC
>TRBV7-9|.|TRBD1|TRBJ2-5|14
CASRYSGTVETQYF
TGTGCCAGCAGATACTCCGGGACAGTAGAGACCCAGTACTTC
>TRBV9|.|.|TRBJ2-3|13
CASSVATTDTQYF
TGTGCCAGCAGCGTAGCTACGACAGATACGCAGTATTTT
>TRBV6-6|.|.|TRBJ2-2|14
CASRARRETGELFF
TGTGCCAGCAGAGCCCGGAGGGAAACCGGGGAGCTGTTTTTT
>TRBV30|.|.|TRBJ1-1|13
CAWSVGRNTEAFF
TGTGCCTGGAGTGTAGGTAGAAACACTGAAGCTTTCTTT